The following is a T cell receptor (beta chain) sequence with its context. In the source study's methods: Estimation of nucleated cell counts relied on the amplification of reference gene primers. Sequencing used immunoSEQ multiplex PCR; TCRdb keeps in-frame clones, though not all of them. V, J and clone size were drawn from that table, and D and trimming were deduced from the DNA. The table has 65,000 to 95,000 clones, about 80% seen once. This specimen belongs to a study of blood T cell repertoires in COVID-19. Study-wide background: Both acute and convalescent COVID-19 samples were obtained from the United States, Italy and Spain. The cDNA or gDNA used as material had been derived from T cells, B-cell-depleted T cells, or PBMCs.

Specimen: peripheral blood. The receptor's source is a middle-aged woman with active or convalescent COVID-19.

This chain's CDR3 is CASSYSGGAYNEQFF. The CDR3 DNA sequence: TGTGCCAGCAGTTATAGCGGGGGGGCCTACAATGAGCAGTTCTTC. The V and J genes are TRBV6-5 and TRBJ2-1, with 11 bases fitting TRBD2. This CDR3 has 15 residues. V dropped 3 bases and J dropped 2; count of bases not matched to a gene: 0. The germline V gene has CDR1 MNHEY and CDR2 SVGAGI.